The source of this T cell receptor (beta chain) is a study of blood T cell repertoires in COVID-19. Here immunoSEQ multiplex PCR was the method, and the copy in TCRdb shows in-frame clones only, minus some. There are around 35,000 clones in the sample; 81% occur only once, and about 3% lies in the top ten. CDR3 length: 14 residues. Germline V gene lookup returns CDR1 SGHDT and CDR2 YYEEEE. Trimming cost V 3 bases and J 2 bases, with 8 bases left between them. This clone was counted a single time. The chain recombines TRBV5-6 with TRBJ1-4, with D maybe TRBD1 (6 bases). Material: peripheral blood. The sequence was collected from a man in his 70s with COVID-19, enrolled during active disease. The CDR3 nucleotides read TGTGCCAGCAGCTCCCAGGGGACTAATGAAAAACTGTTTTTT. Protein product: CASSSQGTNEKLFF.